In terms of frequency, the clone carrying this TCR beta chain is medium-sized. Its specificity is not known. TCRdb reanalyzed the 5' RACE reads and collapses them to one entry per CDR3 protein, without DNA. The sample's table shows some 8,000 distinct CDR3 sequences. These data are taken from a study of T cells expressing NK-cell markers. Findings and caveats of the study: These clonotypes additionally ranked first within the CD3+CD56-NKG2C+ fraction of several donors.

The germline V gene encodes CDR1 SQVTM and CDR2 ANQGSEA. This CDR3 region has 15 residues. This chain connects TRBV29-1 to TRBJ2-3; there is no DNA to check the TCRdb D call of TRBD1. This TCR was sampled from a man aged 18 to 35 in good health. The sequenced material came from blood T cells: a sorted CD56 or NKG2C T cell subset, CD4+ or CD8+ T cells, or bulk PBMC T cells (not recorded which). CDR3 sequence reads: CSVEGQGVFTDTQYF.